A selection of T cell receptor beta chains follows, all from one sample in a study of control samples from healthy donors and cancer patients. Sequencing used immunoSEQ multiplex PCR; TCRdb keeps in-frame clones, though not all of them. The repertoire consists of around 95,000 clones, with more than 85% occurring once and the leading ten covering 15% to 20%. Sequencing used blood. Receptor source: a woman in her 50s in good health. The CDR3 runs from the conserved cysteine through the conserved F or W. The order of the fields is V gene, D gene, J gene, clone size, CDR3 protein, CDR3 DNA. D genes are given only for firm matches. Size tells how often a clone was seen (once, few, many) or the class of an expanded clone, and some rows leave it out.

TRBV6-5	-	TRBJ2-2	-	CASPAAARGGELFF	TGTGCCAGCCCCGCCGCAGCTCGGGGCGGGGAGCTGTTTTTT
TRBV10-3	-	TRBJ1-1	-	CATKMGTVNTEAFF	TGTGCCACCAAAATGGGGACGGTGAACACTGAAGCTTTCTTT
TRBV7-8	-	TRBJ2-2	-	CASSRQTGASNTGELFF	TGTGCCAGCAGCCGACAGACCGGGGCATCGAACACCGGGGAGCTGTTTTTT
TRBV6-5	TRBD2	TRBJ2-1	-	CASSLTSGIYNEQFF	TGTGCCAGCAGTTTGACTAGCGGGATTTACAATGAGCAGTTCTTC
TRBV6-5	-	TRBJ1-1	-	CASSYSNRVDEAFF	TGTGCCAGCAGTTACTCAAACAGGGTCGATGAAGCTTTCTTT
TRBV9	-	TRBJ2-5	few	CAIKETQYF	TGTGCCATCAAAGAGACCCAGTACTTC
TRBV18	-	TRBJ2-1	few	CASSQGYNEQFF	TGTGCCAGCTCACAGGGTTACAATGAGCAGTTCTTC
TRBV2	-	TRBJ2-1	-	CASSEAAGVPSNEQFF	TGTGCCAGCAGTGAAGCGGCCGGGGTTCCGAGCAATGAGCAGTTCTTC
TRBV6-5	-	TRBJ1-3	-	CASSYSAGRSGNTIYF	TGTGCCAGCAGTTACTCCGCCGGGCGGTCTGGAAACACCATATATTTT
TRBV9	-	TRBJ2-3	-	CASSGVTRTDTQYF	TGTGCCAGCAGCGGGGTAACTCGCACAGATACGCAGTATTTT
TRBV19	TRBD1	TRBJ2-7	-	CASSATGERGSYEQYF	TGTGCCAGTAGTGCTACAGGGGAGAGGGGCTCCTACGAGCAGTACTTC
TRBV9	-	TRBJ1-6	-	CASSRDNSYNSPLHF	TGTGCCAGCAGCCGTGACAACTCCTATAATTCACCCCTCCACTTT
TRBV19	-	TRBJ1-1	-	CASNAGPGPGYEAFF	TGTGCCAGTAATGCAGGCCCGGGCCCCGGTTATGAAGCTTTCTTT
TRBV7-9	-	TRBJ2-1	once	CASSFPGLLRWEQFF	TGTGCCAGCAGCTTTCCGGGACTTCTTCGTTGGGAGCAGTTCTTC
TRBV4-1	-	TRBJ1-5	-	CASSQVVVNSGQPQHF	TGCGCCAGCAGCCAAGTGGTCGTGAATAGCGGTCAGCCCCAGCATTTT
TRBV18	TRBD1	TRBJ1-2	-	CASSPQTGDGYTF	TGTGCCAGCTCACCTCAGACAGGGGATGGCTACACCTTC
TRBV6-5	-	TRBJ1-5	-	CASGETQPQHF	TGTGCCAGCGGAGAGACCCAGCCCCAGCATTTT
TRBV7-8	TRBD1	TRBJ1-6	-	CASSWDREMSYNSPLHF	TGTGCCAGCAGCTGGGACAGGGAAATGTCCTATAATTCACCCCTCCACTTT
TRBV2	TRBD1	TRBJ2-5	few	CASSHNRGTQETQYF	TGTGCCAGCAGTCATAACAGGGGGACCCAAGAGACCCAGTACTTC
TRBV6-2/TRBV6-3	-	TRBJ1-5	-	CASSYSGTLSNQPQHF	TGTGCCAGCAGTTACTCCGGGACCCTTAGCAATCAGCCCCAGCATTTT
TRBV6-2/TRBV6-3	-	TRBJ1-5	-	CASSYGEIDNQPQHF	TGTGCCAGCAGTTACGGGGAAATCGACAATCAGCCCCAGCATTTT
TRBV30	TRBD1	TRBJ1-4	-	CAWSGTDRVNEKLFF	TGTGCCTGGAGCGGGACGGACAGGGTAAATGAAAAACTGTTTTTT
TRBV6-1	-	TRBJ1-2	-	CASSEWGSNYGYTF	TGTGCCAGCAGTGAATGGGGAAGTAACTATGGCTACACCTTC